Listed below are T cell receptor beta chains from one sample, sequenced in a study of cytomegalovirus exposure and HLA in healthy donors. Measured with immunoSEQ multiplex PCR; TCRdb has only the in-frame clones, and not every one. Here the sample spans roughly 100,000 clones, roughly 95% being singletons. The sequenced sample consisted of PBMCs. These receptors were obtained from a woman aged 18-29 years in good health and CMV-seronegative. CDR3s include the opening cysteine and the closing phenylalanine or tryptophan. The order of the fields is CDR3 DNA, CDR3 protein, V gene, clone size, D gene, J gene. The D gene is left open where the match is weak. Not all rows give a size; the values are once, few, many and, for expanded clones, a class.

TGTGCCAGCAGCGTAGGTGCTAGCGGGAACGAGCAGTACTTC	CASSVGASGNEQYF	TRBV9	.	TRBD2	TRBJ2-7
TGTGCCATCAGTGAGTCCCTAGCGCCGTACAATGAGCAGTTCTTC	CAISESLAPYNEQFF	TRBV10-3	.	.	TRBJ2-1
TGTGCCAGCAGTTTAAGGGGGAGTACTTCCTACGAGCAGTACTTC	CASSLRGSTSYEQYF	TRBV27	.	.	TRBJ2-7
TGTGCCAGCAGCTTGCTTTGGTCAGGGGATAGCAATCAGCCCCAGCATTTT	CASSLLWSGDSNQPQHF	TRBV5-8	.	.	TRBJ1-5
TGTGCCAGCCGACAACCCGGGTGGGGGGATTATGGCTACACCTTC	CASRQPGWGDYGYTF	TRBV5-6	.	.	TRBJ1-2
TGTGCCAGCAGTTACTCGGGGCTAGCGGGGCAAGAGACCCAGTACTTC	CASSYSGLAGQETQYF	TRBV6-5	.	TRBD2	TRBJ2-5
TGTGCCAGCAGCCTAAACGGACAGGGGGCAAGCTACACCTTC	CASSLNGQGASYTF	TRBV28	.	TRBD1	TRBJ1-2
TGCGCCAGCAGCTTGGACGGGAACTATGGCTACACCTTC	CASSLDGNYGYTF	TRBV5-1	.	.	TRBJ1-2
TGTGCCAGCAGTTACTATTCCGGTTACGAGCAGTACTTC	CASSYYSGYEQYF	TRBV6-5	.	.	TRBJ2-7
TGTGCCAGCTCACTGGGACAGGGGTTAACAGATACGCAGTATTTT	CASSLGQGLTDTQYF	TRBV18	.	TRBD1	TRBJ2-3
TGTGCCAGCAAACCCCGAGGGGGTACACCAGATACGCAGTATTTT	CASKPRGGTPDTQYF	TRBV27	.	.	TRBJ2-3
TGTGCCAGCAGTGACCGGGAGGGCCAGAGTGAGCAGTTCTTC	CASSDREGQSEQFF	TRBV6-4	.	TRBD2	TRBJ2-1
TGCGCCAGCAGCCAAGATAGGGGGGGCTGGGCAGATACGCAGTATTTT	CASSQDRGGWADTQYF	TRBV4-1	.	.	TRBJ2-3
TGTGCCAGCAGCCAAGAGGAAGTCGGCGGATCACCCCTCCACTTT	CASSQEEVGGSPLHF	TRBV4-2	.	.	TRBJ1-6
TGTGCCAGTAGTGTCACTTCGGGCACCGGGGAGCTGTTTTTT	CASSVTSGTGELFF	TRBV19	.	.	TRBJ2-2
TGTGCCAGCAGTGCAGGGGTGTATAACGAGCAGTACTTC	CASSAGVYNEQYF	TRBV27	.	.	TRBJ2-7
TGTGCCAGCAGCCCCACTCCCCAACCGACAGCAAAGTTGGGGCTTTCCTACGAGCAGTACTTC	CASSPTPQPTAKLGLSYEQYF	TRBV7-3	.	.	TRBJ2-7
TGTGCCAGCTCACCATCGAGGGATTACAACGAGCAGTACTTC	CASSPSRDYNEQYF	TRBV18	.	.	TRBJ2-7
TGCAGCGTTGTCGATCCTAGCGGGGGGAAGAATGAGCAGTTCTTC	CSVVDPSGGKNEQFF	TRBV29-1	.	TRBD2	TRBJ2-1
TGTGCCAGCAGCCCAGGGGGCACTGAAGCTTTCTTT	CASSPGGTEAFF	TRBV13	.	TRBD1	TRBJ1-1
TGTGCCAGCAGCTTTACAGGCCAAGAGACCCAGTACTTC	CASSFTGQETQYF	TRBV7-2	.	.	TRBJ2-5
TGTGCCAGCAGCCGAGGCGGGTCCTCTGGAAACACCATATATTTT	CASSRGGSSGNTIYF	TRBV27	once	.	TRBJ1-3
TGCGCCAGCACCTCCGGGACAGGGGGAGGCTACACCTTC	CASTSGTGGGYTF	TRBV10-2	.	TRBD1	TRBJ1-2
TGTGCCAGCAGCTTAGCGAGTAGTAGGAGAGCGGGGGGGCCTCGAGAGACCCAGTACTTC	CASSLASSRRAGGPRETQYF	TRBV7-8	.	TRBD2	TRBJ2-5
TGTGCCAGTAGCCCAGGACAGGGATCATCATACGAGCAGTACTTC	CASSPGQGSSYEQYF	TRBV19	.	TRBD1	TRBJ2-7
TGTGCCAGCTCACCATATGAGGAGAACACTGAAGCTTTCTTT	CASSPYEENTEAFF	TRBV18	.	.	TRBJ1-1
TGTGCCAGCAGCCCGGGACAGGGATCCGCTGAAGCTTTCTTT	CASSPGQGSAEAFF	TRBV5-4	once	TRBD1	TRBJ1-1
TGCAGCGTTGAGGGGACAGGGGGCACCGGGGAGCTGTTTTTT	CSVEGTGGTGELFF	TRBV29-1	.	TRBD1	TRBJ2-2
TGTGCCAGCAGTTTAGAAGGGGCCTATGGCTACACCTTC	CASSLEGAYGYTF	TRBV27	.	.	TRBJ1-2
TGCGCCAGCAGCTTGGACACCCTGAACACTGAAGCTTTCTTT	CASSLDTLNTEAFF	TRBV5-1	.	.	TRBJ1-1
TGTGCCAGCAGTTACACCGGGACAGAGCAGTTCTTC	CASSYTGTEQFF	TRBV6-5	.	.	TRBJ2-1
TGTGCCATCAGTGCTACTAGCGGTACCAACACCGGGGAGCTGTTTTTT	CAISATSGTNTGELFF	TRBV10-3	.	TRBD2	TRBJ2-2
TGTGCCAGCTTACCGGGACAGGACAACACTGAAGCTTTCTTT	CASLPGQDNTEAFF	TRBV18	.	TRBD1	TRBJ1-1
TGTGCCAGCAGCCGACTGGGGGGGAATACTGAAGCTTTCTTT	CASSRLGGNTEAFF	TRBV11-3	.	.	TRBJ1-1
TGTGCCAGCAGTCGGACAGACTCTGGGGCCAACGTCCTGACTTTC	CASSRTDSGANVLTF	TRBV6-5	.	.	TRBJ2-6
TGTGCCAGCAGTGAGGGGACAGGGGAGGCCCCTAGCAATCAGCCCCAGCATTTT	CASSEGTGEAPSNQPQHF	TRBV2	once	TRBD1	TRBJ1-5
TGCGCCAGCAGCCAACAACGGACAGGGAGGGATGAAAAACTGTTTTTT	CASSQQRTGRDEKLFF	TRBV4-1	.	TRBD1	TRBJ1-4
TGCGCCAGCAGCTTGGGGGAGCCCACAGATACGCAGTATTTT	CASSLGEPTDTQYF	TRBV5-1	.	.	TRBJ2-3
TGTGCCAGCAGCTTAAAATCAGGGGGAAAGAACACTGAAGCTTTCTTT	CASSLKSGGKNTEAFF	TRBV7-9	.	TRBD1	TRBJ1-1
TGTGCCAGCAGCCCAGGGATCTCTGGAAACACCATATATTTT	CASSPGISGNTIYF	TRBV7-9	.	.	TRBJ1-3
TGCGCCAGCAGCGTACAGGGGGCGTACGAGCAGTACTTC	CASSVQGAYEQYF	TRBV5-1	once	TRBD1	TRBJ2-7
TGTGCCAGCAGTGATTACAGGGGGCCGGTCACTGAAGCTTTCTTT	CASSDYRGPVTEAFF	TRBV27	.	TRBD1	TRBJ1-1
TGTGCCAGCAGTTTGGGGCGAAACACTGAAGCTTTCTTT	CASSLGRNTEAFF	TRBV27	.	.	TRBJ1-1
TGCAGCGTTGATGGACAGGGCTTATATGGCTACACCTTC	CSVDGQGLYGYTF	TRBV29-1	.	TRBD1	TRBJ1-2
TGCGCCAGCAGCAACTCGGGACAGCCTTTCTATGGCTACACCTTC	CASSNSGQPFYGYTF	TRBV5-1	.	TRBD1	TRBJ1-2
TGTGCCAGCAGCTCAATGGGACTAGCGGGAGTAGTAGGCGGGGAGCTGTTTTTT	CASSSMGLAGVVGGELFF	TRBV7-9	.	TRBD2	TRBJ2-2
TGTGCCAGCAGTTTTCAGCGGGAGGGGGCCGGGGAGCTGTTTTTT	CASSFQREGAGELFF	TRBV27	.	TRBD2	TRBJ2-2
TGCAGCGTTGGCGGGGACAGGGGAGTCTCCTACAATGAGCAGTTCTTC	CSVGGDRGVSYNEQFF	TRBV29-1	.	TRBD1	TRBJ2-1
TGTGCCAGCAGTTACTCCGAGGGCTATGGCTACACCTTC	CASSYSEGYGYTF	TRBV6-6	.	.	TRBJ1-2
TGCGCCAGCAGCTTGGGGGGTCGGACTAGCGGCAAAGAGACCCAGTACTTC	CASSLGGRTSGKETQYF	TRBV5-1	.	TRBD2	TRBJ2-5
TGTGCCAGCAGCATGGTAAGGGTTCGGAGGAGTGAAGCTTTCTTT	CASSMVRVRRSEAFF	TRBV21-1	.	.	TRBJ1-1
TGCGCCAGCAGCCAAACTTGGGCTAGCGGGACGAACACCGGGGAGCTGTTTTTT	CASSQTWASGTNTGELFF	TRBV4-1	.	TRBD2	TRBJ2-2
TGCGCCAGCAGCTTGTTCGGGAGCACAGATACGCAGTATTTT	CASSLFGSTDTQYF	TRBV5-1	.	.	TRBJ2-3
TGTGCCAGCAGCCCGACAGGGGATAATGAGCAGTTCTTC	CASSPTGDNEQFF	TRBV6-5	.	TRBD1	TRBJ2-1
TGTGCCAGCAGTTACTCAGCAGGGGATGGCTACACCTTC	CASSYSAGDGYTF	TRBV6-8	.	.	TRBJ1-2